This T cell receptor (beta chain) emerged from a study of identical twins. Whole-study results and caveats: It was possible that invariant MAIT and iNKT cells partly confounded the zero-insertion analyses. Out-of-frame sharing of TCR alpha in monozygotic twins was underestimated by models.

The cDNA had a unique molecular identifier and a template-switch universal primer site. Via MiXCR, TCRdb re-called the 5' RACE reads, giving one row per CDR3 protein. The sample lists approximately 220,000 distinct CDR3 sequences; around 6.9% were seen once. Details on this clonotype: Its matching antigen is unknown.

Germline CDR1 and CDR2: MDHEN and SYDVKM. The V end lost 11 bases, the J end lost 6 bases, and 13 bases lay between the germline ends. The CDR3 runs 12 residues. These data also formed part of another study, on yellow fever vaccine responses in identical twins.

The chain is built from TRBV28 and TRBJ2-2, with D perhaps matching TRBD1 (6 bases). The sequence was collected from a woman between 18 and 30 years old in good health. Material for sequencing was memory (CD45RO+) T cells sorted from blood. DNA for the CDR3: TGTGCCGCTCAGGGGTTAGCCGGGGAGCTGTTTTTT. This codes for CAAQGLAGELFF.